This TCR beta chain was observed in a study of T-cell memory formation after mild COVID-19 (dated by TCRdb to the early 2020s). For the study in its entirety: TCR sequence clusters from the two donors were found to be largely donor specific. Longitudinal TCRalpha and TCRbeta repertoire sequencing tracked T-cell clones expanding and contracting after mild COVID-19 in two donors. The cohort was made up of two young adult volunteers, one female and one male, who were previously healthy. Broad study findings and their caveats: Some responding clones were detected in pre-infection memory, suggesting pre-existing cross-reactive memory T cells joined the SARS-CoV-2 response. Contracting CD4+ clones were found mainly in CM and EM memory subsets, while CD8+ clones were enriched in EMRA. SARS-CoV-2 specificity was not confirmed for the second-wave clones peaking on day 37. Only two mild cases were covered in the study, and larger cohorts including severe cases with pre-infection samples were considered necessary. Balanced CD4/CD8 phenotypes were observed for clones contracting from day 15 to 85, whereas a bias towards CD4+ was observed for a second wave of clones expanding from day 15 to 37.

The table lists this clonotype with a few counts. This clone's antigen is unknown. Qualities for individual bases were not recorded, and no much larger clone is one base off. PBMCs were isolated by Ficoll-Paque density gradient centrifugation. Looking up the germline V gene (reference sequence) yields CDR1 MNHEY and CDR2 SMNVEV. The cysteine opens and the phenylalanine closes a CDR3 of 14 amino acids. The sequence is cut down to CDR3 DNA, 42 bases in frame from base 1. V was cut back by 3 bases and J by 4 bases, leaving a gap of 10 bases between them. The instrument was an Illumina NovaSeq 6000. TCRalpha and TCRbeta cDNA libraries were constructed by 5'RACE with constant-segment primers, with sample barcodes and unique molecular identifiers being introduced. RNA was extracted from every sample with Trizol reagent. The libraries were amplified in two PCR steps, and the second step added a second sample barcode and Illumina TruSeq adapters. The libraries were sequenced on an Illumina NovaSeq using 2 x 150 bp paired-end reads. The authors' pipeline ran thus. With migec v1.2.7, reads were demultiplexed and then collapsed into UMI-guided consensus sequences. With mixcr v2.1.11, UMI consensuses were aligned to TRA and TRB V and J templates and assembled into clonotypes. A clonotype was counted as expanded or contracted only when both edgeR and NoisET called the clonotype significant, with the noise models trained on biological replicates. edgeR calls used a false discovery rate-adjusted p below 0.01 and a log2 fold-change threshold of 1. As an exploratory analysis of dynamics, max-normalized trajectories of the 1000 most abundant clonotypes were examined with PCA combined with hierarchical clustering. Separately sequenced CD4+ and CD8+ repertoires were used to assign the CD4 or CD8 phenotype of responding clones. TCRdb itself trimmed the public reads at Q25 with fastp, ran MiXCR and retained productive beta chains. For every CDR3 protein sequence, its rows merge into one entry that carries the most common genes and DNA. The V and J calls were determined by TCRdb, not by the authors. The sample table records hundreds of thousands of distinct CDR3 sequences; approximately 23% of these occur just once. Of the sample, under 15% is held by the ten largest clones.

This sequence was found in an adult woman who had mild COVID-19 (a few samples of this study predate the infection). The sample titles of this study are shuffled in the database, so cell type and time point are left out; the donor was told from shared clones. Recombination joined TRBV27 with TRBJ2-1; TRBD2 could be the D gene, as 5 bases match. Input material: PBMCs or a T cell subset sorted from them (not recorded which). CDR3 region: CASSFRGGYNEQFF. The nucleotide sequence reads TGTGCCAGCAGTTTTCGGGGTGGGTACAATGAGCAGTTCTTC.